Listed below are T cell receptor beta chains from one sample, sequenced in a study of blood T cell repertoires in COVID-19. Only in-frame clones appear in the TCRdb table, and some are missing; sequencing was by immunoSEQ multiplex PCR. The sample has roughly 200,000 clones; 82% are singletons. Sample: peripheral blood. Receptor source: an elderly woman with COVID-19, enrolled during active disease. Each CDR3 is given with its conserved first and last residue. The order of the fields is D gene, clone size, J gene, V gene, CDR3 protein, CDR3 DNA. D genes are given only for firm matches. Clone size, where shown, is once, few, many, or a class for clones that have expanded.

D gene: TRBD1; clone size: .; J gene: TRBJ1-6; V gene: TRBV7-9; CDR3 protein: CASSYRTGVGYSPLHF; CDR3 DNA: TGTGCCAGCAGCTACCGGACAGGGGTCGGGTATTCACCCCTCCACTTT
D gene: .; clone size: .; J gene: TRBJ1-2; V gene: TRBV29-1; CDR3 protein: CSVGGASGYTF; CDR3 DNA: TGCAGCGTCGGGGGGGCAAGCGGCTACACCTTC
D gene: .; clone size: .; J gene: TRBJ2-1; V gene: TRBV28; CDR3 protein: CASGGPRGHNEQFF; CDR3 DNA: TGTGCCAGCGGCGGGCCGCGGGGCCACAATGAGCAGTTCTTC
D gene: TRBD2; clone size: .; J gene: TRBJ2-5; V gene: TRBV3-1/TRBV3-2; CDR3 protein: CASSQLVRLAQTQYF; CDR3 DNA: TGTGCCAGCAGCCAATTAGTGAGACTAGCACAGACCCAGTACTTC
D gene: TRBD1; clone size: .; J gene: TRBJ2-7; V gene: TRBV30; CDR3 protein: CAWSWGQGSEQYF; CDR3 DNA: TGTGCCTGGAGTTGGGGACAGGGGAGCGAGCAGTACTTC
D gene: .; clone size: .; J gene: TRBJ2-5; V gene: TRBV7-3; CDR3 protein: CASSSQGGQTQYF; CDR3 DNA: TGTGCCAGCAGCTCCCAAGGAGGGCAGACCCAGTACTTC
D gene: .; clone size: .; J gene: TRBJ1-1; V gene: TRBV14; CDR3 protein: CASSQVLGGVTEAFF; CDR3 DNA: TGTGCCAGCAGCCAAGTTCTGGGGGGAGTAACTGAAGCTTTCTTT
D gene: .; clone size: .; J gene: TRBJ1-2; V gene: TRBV6-6; CDR3 protein: CASRVGSNYGYTF; CDR3 DNA: TGTGCCAGCAGGGTCGGTTCTAACTATGGCTACACCTTC
D gene: .; clone size: .; J gene: TRBJ2-3; V gene: TRBV25-1; CDR3 protein: CASSASVNTDTQYF; CDR3 DNA: TGTGCCAGCTCGGCTAGCGTGAATACAGATACGCAGTATTTT
D gene: .; clone size: .; J gene: TRBJ2-5; V gene: TRBV7-9; CDR3 protein: CASSVDRAETQYF; CDR3 DNA: TGTGCCAGCAGTGTTGACAGAGCAGAGACCCAGTACTTC
D gene: .; clone size: .; J gene: TRBJ1-2; V gene: TRBV11-2; CDR3 protein: CASSPDRNYGYTF; CDR3 DNA: TGTGCCAGCAGCCCGGACAGAAACTATGGCTACACCTTC
D gene: TRBD1; clone size: .; J gene: TRBJ1-6; V gene: TRBV7-9; CDR3 protein: CASSLTGANSPLHF; CDR3 DNA: TGTGCCAGCAGCCTCACAGGGGCGAATTCACCCCTCCACTTT
D gene: .; clone size: few; J gene: TRBJ1-6; V gene: TRBV11-2; CDR3 protein: CASSGGGWSYNSPLHF; CDR3 DNA: TGTGCCAGCAGCGGAGGAGGGTGGTCCTATAATTCACCCCTCCACTTT
D gene: .; clone size: .; J gene: TRBJ1-1; V gene: TRBV30; CDR3 protein: CAWTPWTVNTEAFF; CDR3 DNA: TGTGCCTGGACTCCCTGGACAGTGAACACTGAAGCTTTCTTT
D gene: .; clone size: .; J gene: TRBJ1-6; V gene: TRBV28; CDR3 protein: CASSSGLGSPLHF; CDR3 DNA: TGTGCCAGCAGTTCGGGGTTGGGTTCACCCCTCCACTTT
D gene: TRBD1; clone size: .; J gene: TRBJ1-2; V gene: TRBV7-2; CDR3 protein: CASSRTETGAYGYTF; CDR3 DNA: TGTGCCAGCAGCCGGACCGAGACAGGGGCCTATGGCTACACCTTC
D gene: .; clone size: .; J gene: TRBJ1-4; V gene: TRBV7-2; CDR3 protein: CASSFLIPRGTGKLFF; CDR3 DNA: TGTGCCAGCAGCTTCCTAATCCCCCGCGGGACTGGAAAACTGTTTTTT
D gene: .; clone size: .; J gene: TRBJ2-7; V gene: TRBV7-2; CDR3 protein: CASSFRQYYEQYF; CDR3 DNA: TGTGCCAGCAGCTTTCGACAGTACTACGAGCAGTACTTC
D gene: .; clone size: few; J gene: TRBJ1-5; V gene: TRBV7-9; CDR3 protein: CASSHGAANQPQHF; CDR3 DNA: TGTGCCAGCAGCCATGGGGCTGCCAATCAGCCCCAGCATTTT
D gene: TRBD2; clone size: .; J gene: TRBJ2-3; V gene: TRBV5-1; CDR3 protein: CASSLLAGGGTDTQYF; CDR3 DNA: TGCGCCAGCAGCTTGCTCGCGGGGGGCGGTACAGATACGCAGTATTTT
D gene: TRBD1; clone size: .; J gene: TRBJ1-2; V gene: TRBV19; CDR3 protein: CASGTEPFYGYTF; CDR3 DNA: TGTGCCAGCGGGACAGAACCTTTCTATGGCTACACCTTC
D gene: .; clone size: .; J gene: TRBJ2-3; V gene: TRBV12-3/TRBV12-4; CDR3 protein: CASGDGSADTQYF; CDR3 DNA: TGTGCCAGCGGGGACGGGAGTGCAGATACGCAGTATTTT
D gene: .; clone size: .; J gene: TRBJ1-5; V gene: TRBV7-8; CDR3 protein: CASSLTQGRQPQHF; CDR3 DNA: TGTGCCAGCAGCTTAACCCAGGGGCGTCAGCCCCAGCATTTT
D gene: .; clone size: .; J gene: TRBJ2-7; V gene: TRBV20-1; CDR3 protein: CSASIVAPRGEQYF; CDR3 DNA: TGCAGTGCTAGTATCGTAGCGCCTCGAGGGGAGCAGTACTTC
D gene: .; clone size: .; J gene: TRBJ2-6; V gene: TRBV9; CDR3 protein: CASSLQGPGANVLTF; CDR3 DNA: TGTGCCAGCAGCCTACAGGGACCTGGGGCCAACGTCCTGACTTTC
D gene: .; clone size: .; J gene: TRBJ2-2; V gene: TRBV7-9; CDR3 protein: CASSLSYGELFF; CDR3 DNA: TGTGCCAGCAGCCTATCCTACGGGGAGCTGTTTTTT